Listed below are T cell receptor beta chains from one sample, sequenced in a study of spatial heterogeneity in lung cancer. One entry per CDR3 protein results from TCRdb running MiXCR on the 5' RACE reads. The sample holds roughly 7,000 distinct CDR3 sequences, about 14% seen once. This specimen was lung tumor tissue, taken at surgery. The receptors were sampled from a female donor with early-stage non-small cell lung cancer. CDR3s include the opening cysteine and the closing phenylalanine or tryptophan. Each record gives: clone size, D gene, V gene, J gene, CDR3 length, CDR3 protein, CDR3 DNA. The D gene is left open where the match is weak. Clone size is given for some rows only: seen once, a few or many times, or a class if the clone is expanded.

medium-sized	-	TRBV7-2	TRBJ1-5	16	CASSLGDINSNQPQHF	TGTGCCAGCAGCTTAGGGGACATTAATAGCAATCAGCCCCAGCATTTT
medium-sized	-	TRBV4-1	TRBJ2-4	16	CASGDRSRLAKNIQYF	TGCGCCAGCGGTGACAGGAGCCGGTTAGCCAAAAACATTCAGTACTTC
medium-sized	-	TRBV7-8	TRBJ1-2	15	CASSLARGGASGYTF	TGTGCCAGCAGCTTAGCGCGGGGGGGCGCCAGTGGCTACACCTTC
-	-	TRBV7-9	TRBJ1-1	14	CASSPRLFNTEAFF	TGTGCCAGCAGCCCTAGGTTATTTAACACTGAAGCTTTCTTT
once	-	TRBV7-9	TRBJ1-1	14	CASSFQQGNTEAFF	TGTGCCAGCAGCTTCCAACAGGGGAACACTGAAGCTTTCTTT
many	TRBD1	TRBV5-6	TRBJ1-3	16	CASSVRRTGYRNTIYF	TGTGCCAGCAGCGTTCGCCGGACAGGATATCGAAACACCATATATTTT
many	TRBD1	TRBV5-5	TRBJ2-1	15	CASSTGTGAYNEQFF	TGTGCCAGCAGCACCGGGACAGGGGCCTACAATGAGCAGTTCTTC
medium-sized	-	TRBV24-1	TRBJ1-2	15	CATSDFRGGLGGYTF	TGTGCCACCAGTGATTTCCGGGGGGGGCTTGGAGGCTACACCTTC
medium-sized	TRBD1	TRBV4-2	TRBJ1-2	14	CASSPDRGWYGYTF	TGTGCCAGCAGCCCGGACAGGGGGTGGTATGGCTACACCTTC
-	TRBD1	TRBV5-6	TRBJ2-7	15	CASSARDSTFYEQYF	TGTGCCAGCAGCGCCCGGGACAGCACCTTCTACGAGCAGTACTTC
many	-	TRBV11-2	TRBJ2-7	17	CASSLDGGTGINYEQYF	TGTGCCAGCAGCTTAGATGGGGGGACGGGTATCAACTACGAGCAGTACTTC
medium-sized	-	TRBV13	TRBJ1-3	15	CASSFKGGLRNTIYF	TGTGCCAGCAGCTTTAAAGGGGGTCTACGAAACACCATATATTTT
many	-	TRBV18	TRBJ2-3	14	CASSPQRSTDTQYF	TGTGCCAGCTCACCTCAGAGAAGCACAGATACGCAGTATTTT
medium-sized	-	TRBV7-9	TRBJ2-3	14	CASSLGTATDTQYF	TGTGCCAGCAGCTTAGGGACAGCCACAGATACGCAGTATTTT
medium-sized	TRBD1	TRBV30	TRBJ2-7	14	CAWKSETGSYEQYF	TGTGCCTGGAAGTCTGAGACAGGGTCCTACGAGCAGTACTTC
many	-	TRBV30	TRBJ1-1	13	CAWSQKLNTEAFF	TGTGCCTGGAGTCAAAAATTGAACACTGAAGCTTTCTTT
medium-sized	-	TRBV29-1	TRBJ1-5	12	CSVQSGDQPQHF	TGCAGCGTTCAATCCGGTGATCAGCCCCAGCATTTT
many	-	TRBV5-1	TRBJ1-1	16	CASSLGLLGVNTEAFF	TGCGCCAGCAGCTTGGGCCTTTTGGGGGTTAACACTGAAGCTTTCTTT
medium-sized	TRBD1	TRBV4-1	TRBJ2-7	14	CASSQGDRLYEQYF	TGCGCCAGCAGCCAGGGGGACAGGCTTTACGAGCAGTACTTC
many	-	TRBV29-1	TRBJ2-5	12	CSVQQYQETQYF	TGCAGCGTACAGCAGTACCAAGAGACCCAGTACTTC
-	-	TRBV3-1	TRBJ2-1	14	CASSHSTRSDEQFF	TGTGCCAGCAGCCACTCGACTAGAAGCGATGAGCAGTTCTTC
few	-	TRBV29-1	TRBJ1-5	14	CSVTESVGNQPQHF	TGCAGCGTGACAGAATCGGTCGGCAATCAGCCCCAGCATTTT
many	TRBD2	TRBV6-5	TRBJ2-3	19	CASSYRSRLLAGGTDTQYF	TGTGCCAGCAGTTACCGCTCGAGACTACTAGCGGGGGGAACAGATACGCAGTATTTT
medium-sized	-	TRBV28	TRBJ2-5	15	CASSLSRQDKETQYF	TGTGCCAGCAGTTTATCCCGACAGGATAAAGAGACCCAGTACTTC
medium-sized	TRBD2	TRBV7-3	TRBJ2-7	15	CASSLSIGGVYEQYF	TGTGCCAGCAGCTTATCGATCGGGGGGGTCTACGAGCAGTACTTC
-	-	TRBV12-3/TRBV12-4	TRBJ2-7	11	CASSRAYEQYF	TGTGCCAGCAGCCGAGCCTACGAGCAGTACTTC
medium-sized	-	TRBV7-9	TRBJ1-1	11	CASSLESGAFF	TGTGCCAGCAGCTTAGAGTCCGGCGCTTTCTTT
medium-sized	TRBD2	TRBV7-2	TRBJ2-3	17	CASSLHGTNLRADTQYF	TGTGCCAGCAGCTTACACGGGACTAACCTCAGGGCAGATACGCAGTATTTT
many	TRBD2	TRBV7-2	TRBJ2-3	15	CASSFRGGASDTQYF	TGTGCCAGCAGCTTCCGCGGGGGGGCCTCAGATACGCAGTATTTT
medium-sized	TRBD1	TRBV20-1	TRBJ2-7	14	CSARDGTGDYEQYF	TGCAGTGCTAGAGACGGGACAGGAGACTACGAGCAGTACTTC
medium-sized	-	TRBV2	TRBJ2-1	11	CASEGAQGQFF	TGTGCCAGCGAAGGGGCCCAAGGGCAGTTCTTC
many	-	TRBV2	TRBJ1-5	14	CASSVRASDQPQHF	TGTGCCAGCAGTGTCAGGGCTTCGGATCAGCCCCAGCATTTT
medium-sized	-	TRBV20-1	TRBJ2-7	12	CSARAGPYEQYF	TGCAGTGCTAGAGCAGGGCCCTACGAGCAGTACTTC
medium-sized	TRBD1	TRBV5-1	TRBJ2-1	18	CASSLARLWDSPNNEQFF	TGCGCCAGCAGCTTGGCGCGGCTTTGGGACAGCCCTAACAATGAGCAGTTCTTC
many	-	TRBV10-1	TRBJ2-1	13	CASSPGLYNEQFF	TGCGCCAGCAGCCCCGGACTGTACAATGAGCAGTTCTTC
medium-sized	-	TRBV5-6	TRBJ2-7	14	CASSRNRAPYEQYF	TGTGCCAGCAGCCGGAACCGAGCGCCCTACGAGCAGTACTTC
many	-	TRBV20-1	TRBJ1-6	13	CSANARNNSPLHF	TGCAGTGCTAACGCCAGAAATAATTCACCCCTCCACTTT
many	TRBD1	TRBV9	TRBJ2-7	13	CASSGQGAYEQYF	TGTGCCAGCAGCGGTCAGGGGGCCTACGAGCAGTACTTC
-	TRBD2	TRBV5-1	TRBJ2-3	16	CASSLKAGGFTDTQYF	TGCGCCAGCAGCTTGAAAGCGGGGGGGTTCACAGATACGCAGTATTTT
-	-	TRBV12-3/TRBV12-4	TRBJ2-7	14	CASSFRSSSYEQYF	TGTGCCAGCAGTTTTCGTAGTTCCTCCTACGAGCAGTACTTC